This T cell receptor beta chain was recorded in a study of TIL therapy for anti-PD-1-resistant metastatic lung cancer. In germline, CDR1 is LNHDA, CDR2 SQIVND (reference sequence). V trimming: 5 bases; J trimming: 2 bases; junction bases outside the gene matches: 7. This CDR3 has 17 residues. The immunoSEQ assay was v3. The assay was immunoSEQ multiplex PCR, and TCRdb's table has in-frame clones only and misses some. The sample includes about 50,000 clones, around three quarters of them seen just once. Documented time point: pre-treatment sample, taken before nivolumab and TIL therapy. V gene TRBV19 combines with J gene TRBJ2-2, with 11 bases aligning to TRBD1. The sequences come from blood, collected at baseline. The clonotype originates from a woman aged 30-79 years with non-small cell lung cancer. This CDR3 reads CASSDPRTGGNTGELFF. Written as DNA, the CDR3 is TGTGCCAGTAGTGACCCCCGGACAGGGGGCAACACCGGGGAGCTGTTTTTT.